These T cell receptor beta chains were read from a single sample in a study of spatial heterogeneity in lung cancer. Using its own MiXCR run on the 5' RACE reads, TCRdb lists one record per CDR3 protein. The profile shows tens of thousands of distinct CDR3 sequences, 10% to 15% of them singletons. The sample was PBMCs, taken at surgery. All receptors come from a male donor with early-stage non-small cell lung cancer. CDR3s leave out the opening cysteine and the closing phenylalanine or tryptophan.

V gene | CDR3 protein
TRBV7-8 | ASSLVREGQEQY
TRBV15 | ATSWELSTDTQY
TRBV28 | ASSLGTPFLNEQF
TRBV7-8 | ASSRDRAQPQH
TRBV29-1 | SVEVSSGVGNQPQH
TRBV10-3 | AIGTSGELETQY
TRBV5-4 | ASSSGQGASPLH
TRBV7-8 | ASSLSIGGVKNEQF
TRBV12-3/TRBV12-4 | ASSHTDTQY
TRBV7-3 | ASSEHRETEAF
TRBV2 | ASSERGYEQF
TRBV20-1 | SAPDRVGEKLF
TRBV6-2/TRBV6-3 | ASSTPGRSSNEQF
TRBV7-2 | ASTPTGGLQGNIQY
TRBV6-5 | ASSRESEQY
TRBV12-3/TRBV12-4 | ASSLSQGTTEAF
TRBV25-1 | ASTGQWSTDTQY
TRBV6-2/TRBV6-3 | ASSTPGGNGYT
TRBV9 | ASSVNPGGSYEQY
TRBV7-2 | ASSPLVRETQY
TRBV6-1 | ASSEVEGEFEAF
TRBV2 | ASSIINQPNTEAF
TRBV5-1 | ASSVGTSGGNEQF
TRBV28 | ASSLWTGVGYT
TRBV9 | ASSVGAPDPNTGELF
TRBV3-1 | ASSQDTLY
TRBV6-2/TRBV6-3 | ASSRGTPAVGYT
TRBV20-1 | SAREAASSGNTIY
TRBV4-3 | ASNQDFGFEF
TRBV10-3 | AISESRGAVDTQY
TRBV7-9 | ASSFLGDTQY
TRBV9 | ASSVRENQPQH